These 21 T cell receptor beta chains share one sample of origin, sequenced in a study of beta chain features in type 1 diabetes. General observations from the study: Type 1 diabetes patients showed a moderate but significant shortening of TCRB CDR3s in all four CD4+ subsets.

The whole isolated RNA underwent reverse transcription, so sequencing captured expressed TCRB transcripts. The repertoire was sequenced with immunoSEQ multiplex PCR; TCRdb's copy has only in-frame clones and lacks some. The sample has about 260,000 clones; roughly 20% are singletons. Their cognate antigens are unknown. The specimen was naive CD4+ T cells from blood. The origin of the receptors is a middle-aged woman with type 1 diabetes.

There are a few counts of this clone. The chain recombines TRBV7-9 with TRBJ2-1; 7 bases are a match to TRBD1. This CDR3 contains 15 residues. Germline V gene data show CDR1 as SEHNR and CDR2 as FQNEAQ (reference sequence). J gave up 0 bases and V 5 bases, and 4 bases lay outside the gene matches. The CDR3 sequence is CASSHRGSSYNEQFF. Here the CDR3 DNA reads TGTGCCAGCAGCCACAGGGGAAGCTCCTACAATGAGCAGTTCTTC.

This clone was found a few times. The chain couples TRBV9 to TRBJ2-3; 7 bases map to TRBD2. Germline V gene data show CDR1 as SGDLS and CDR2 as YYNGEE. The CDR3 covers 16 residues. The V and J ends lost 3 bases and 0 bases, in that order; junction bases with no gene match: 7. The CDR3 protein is CASSAEGGASTDTQYF. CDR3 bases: TGTGCCAGCAGCGCCGAGGGAGGGGCCAGCACAGATACGCAGTATTTT.

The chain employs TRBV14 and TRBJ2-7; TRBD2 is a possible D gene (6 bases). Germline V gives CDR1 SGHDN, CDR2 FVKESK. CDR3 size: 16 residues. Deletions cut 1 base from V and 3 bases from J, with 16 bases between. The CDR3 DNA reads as TGTGCCAGCAGCCAAGGAGCGAGGAGGGCAGGCTACGAGCAGTACTTC. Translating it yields CASSQGARRAGYEQYF.

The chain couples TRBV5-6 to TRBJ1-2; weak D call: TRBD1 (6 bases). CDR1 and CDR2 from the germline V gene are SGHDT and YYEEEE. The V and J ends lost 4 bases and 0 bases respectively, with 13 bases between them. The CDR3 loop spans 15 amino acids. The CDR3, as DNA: TGTGCCAGCAGCCAATTGGACAGCCCTAACTATGGCTACACCTTC. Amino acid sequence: CASSQLDSPNYGYTF. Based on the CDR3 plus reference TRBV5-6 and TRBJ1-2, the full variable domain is DAGVTQSPTHLIKTRGQQVTLRCSPKSGHDTVSWYQQALGQGPQFIFQYYEEEERQRGNFPDRFSGHQFPNYSSELNVNALLLGDSALYLCASSQLDSPNYGYTFGSGTRLTVV.

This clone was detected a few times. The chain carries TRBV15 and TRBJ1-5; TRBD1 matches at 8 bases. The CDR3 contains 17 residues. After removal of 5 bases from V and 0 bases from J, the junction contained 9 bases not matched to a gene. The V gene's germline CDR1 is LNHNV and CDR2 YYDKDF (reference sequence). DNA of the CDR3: TGTGCCACCAGCGTGGGATCAGGGGGCTTTAGCAATCAGCCCCAGCATTTT. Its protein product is CATSVGSGGFSNQPQHF.

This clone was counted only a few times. In nucleotides, the CDR3 is TGTGCCATCAGTGAGGGACAGAAGTATGGCTACACCTTC. Residues: CAISEGQKYGYTF. The V call is TRBV10-3, the J call TRBJ1-2, with D tentatively TRBD1 (6 bases). Per germline, CDR1 ENHRY and CDR2 SYGVKD. The germline V and J ends were trimmed by 2 bases and 5 bases, with 9 bases remaining between them. The CDR3 length is 13 residues.

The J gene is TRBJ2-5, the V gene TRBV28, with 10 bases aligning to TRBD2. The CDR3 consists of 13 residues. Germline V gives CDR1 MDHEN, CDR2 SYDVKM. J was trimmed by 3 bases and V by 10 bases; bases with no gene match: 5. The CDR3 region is CATAAGGEETQYF. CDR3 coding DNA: TGTGCCACCGCAGCGGGAGGGGAAGAGACCCAGTACTTC.

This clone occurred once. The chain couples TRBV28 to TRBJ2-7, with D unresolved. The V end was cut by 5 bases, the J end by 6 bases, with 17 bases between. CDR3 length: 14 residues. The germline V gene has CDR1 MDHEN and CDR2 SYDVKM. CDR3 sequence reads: CASSPPIVFGEQYF. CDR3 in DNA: TGTGCCAGCAGTCCACCCATTGTCTTCGGCGAGCAGTACTTC.

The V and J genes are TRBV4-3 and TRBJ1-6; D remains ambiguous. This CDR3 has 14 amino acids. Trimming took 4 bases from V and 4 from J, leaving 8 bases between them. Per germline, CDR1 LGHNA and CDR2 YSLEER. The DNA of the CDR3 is TGCGCCAGCAGCCCAGGCCAGTATAATTCACCCCTCCACTTT. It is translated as CASSPGQYNSPLHF.

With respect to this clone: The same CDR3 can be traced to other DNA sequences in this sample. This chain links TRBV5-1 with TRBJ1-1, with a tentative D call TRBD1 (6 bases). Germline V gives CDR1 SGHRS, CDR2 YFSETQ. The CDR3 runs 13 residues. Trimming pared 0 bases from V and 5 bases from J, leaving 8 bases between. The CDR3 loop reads CASSLAQGTEAFF. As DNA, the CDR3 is TGCGCCAGCAGCTTGGCCCAGGGGACTGAAGCTTTCTTT.

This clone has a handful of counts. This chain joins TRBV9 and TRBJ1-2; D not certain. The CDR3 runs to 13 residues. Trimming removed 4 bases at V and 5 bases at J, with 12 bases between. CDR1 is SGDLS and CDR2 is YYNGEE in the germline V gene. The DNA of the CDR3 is TGTGCCAGCAGCAAGCCCTCGGGGTATGGCTACACCTTC. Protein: CASSKPSGYGYTF.

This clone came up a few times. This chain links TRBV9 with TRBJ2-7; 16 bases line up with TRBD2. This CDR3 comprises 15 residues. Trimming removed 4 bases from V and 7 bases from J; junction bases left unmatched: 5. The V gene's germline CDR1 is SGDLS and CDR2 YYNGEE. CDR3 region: CASSTGTSGRDEQYF. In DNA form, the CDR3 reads TGTGCCAGCAGCACCGGGACTAGCGGGAGGGATGAGCAGTACTTC.

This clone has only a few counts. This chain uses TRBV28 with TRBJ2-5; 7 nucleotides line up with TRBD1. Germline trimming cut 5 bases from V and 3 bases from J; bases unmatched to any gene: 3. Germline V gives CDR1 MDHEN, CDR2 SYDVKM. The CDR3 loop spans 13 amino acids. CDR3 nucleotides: TGTGCCAGCAGTACAGGGGTCGAAGAGACCCAGTACTTC. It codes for CASSTGVEETQYF.

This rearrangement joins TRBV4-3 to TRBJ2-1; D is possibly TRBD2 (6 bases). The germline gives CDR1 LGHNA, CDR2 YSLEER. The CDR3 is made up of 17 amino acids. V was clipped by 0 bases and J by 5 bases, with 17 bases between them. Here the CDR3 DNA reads TGCGCCAGCAGCCAAGATGTAGGTAGCGGACCGAACAATGAGCAGTTCTTC. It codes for CASSQDVGSGPNNEQFF.

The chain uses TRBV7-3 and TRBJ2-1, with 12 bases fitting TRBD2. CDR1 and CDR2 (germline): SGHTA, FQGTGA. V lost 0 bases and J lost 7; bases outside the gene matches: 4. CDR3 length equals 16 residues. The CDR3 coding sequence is TGTGCCAGCAGCTTAACCGGGACTAGCGGGCTGAATGAGCAGTTCTTC. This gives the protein CASSLTGTSGLNEQFF.

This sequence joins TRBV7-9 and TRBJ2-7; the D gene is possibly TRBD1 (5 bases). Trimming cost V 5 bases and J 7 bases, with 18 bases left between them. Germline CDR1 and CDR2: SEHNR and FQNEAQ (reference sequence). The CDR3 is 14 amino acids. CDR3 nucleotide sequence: TGTGCCAGCAGCGAGGCAGGGCACCGTGGAGAGCAGTACTTC. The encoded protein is CASSEAGHRGEQYF. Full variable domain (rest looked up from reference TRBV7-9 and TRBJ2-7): DTGVSQNPRHKITKRGQNVTFRCDPISEHNRLYWYRQTLGQGPEFLTYFQNEAQLEKSRLLSDRFSAERPKGSFSTLEIQRTEQGDSAMYLCASSEAGHRGEQYFGPGTRLTVT.

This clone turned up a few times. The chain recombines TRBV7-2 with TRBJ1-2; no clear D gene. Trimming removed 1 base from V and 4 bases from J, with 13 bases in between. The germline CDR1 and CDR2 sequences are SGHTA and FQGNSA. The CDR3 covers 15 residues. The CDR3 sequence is CASSLGHTGGYGYTF. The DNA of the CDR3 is TGTGCCAGCAGCTTAGGACATACTGGAGGCTATGGCTACACCTTC.

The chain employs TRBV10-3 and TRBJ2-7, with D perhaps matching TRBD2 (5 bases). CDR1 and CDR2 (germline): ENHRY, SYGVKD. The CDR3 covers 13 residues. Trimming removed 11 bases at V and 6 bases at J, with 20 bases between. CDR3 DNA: TGTGCCGTCCAAAGCGGTGACCCTACCGAGCAGTACTTC. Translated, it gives CAVQSGDPTEQYF.

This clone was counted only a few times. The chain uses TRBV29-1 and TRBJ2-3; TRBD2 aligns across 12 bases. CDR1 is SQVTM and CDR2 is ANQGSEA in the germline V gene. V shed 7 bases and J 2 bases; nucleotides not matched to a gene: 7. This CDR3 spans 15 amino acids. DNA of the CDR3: TGCAGCGCCGGCCCTAGCGGGGGGGCCACAGATACGCAGTATTTT. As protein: CSAGPSGGATDTQYF.

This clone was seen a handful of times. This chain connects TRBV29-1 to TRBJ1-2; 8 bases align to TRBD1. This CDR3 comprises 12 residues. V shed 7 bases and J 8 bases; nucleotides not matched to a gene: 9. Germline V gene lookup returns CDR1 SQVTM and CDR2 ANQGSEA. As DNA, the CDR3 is TGCAGCGCCCGGACAGGGCTCAACGGCTACACCTTC. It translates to CSARTGLNGYTF.

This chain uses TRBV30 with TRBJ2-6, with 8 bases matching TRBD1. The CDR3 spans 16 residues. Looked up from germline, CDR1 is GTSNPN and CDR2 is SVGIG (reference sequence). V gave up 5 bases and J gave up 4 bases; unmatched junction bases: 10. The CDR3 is CAWSRQGALGANVLTF. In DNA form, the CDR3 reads TGTGCCTGGTCGCGGCAGGGGGCGCTAGGGGCCAACGTCCTGACTTTC.